This T cell receptor beta chain comes out of a study of cytomegalovirus exposure and HLA in healthy donors. Study-level points and caveats: Per a prior analysis, the majority of TCR beta V segments were productive roughly 87% or roughly 30% of the time.

Primers included in the PCR were 60 Vbeta and 13 Jbeta primers. Clones were sequenced by immunoSEQ multiplex PCR, and TCRdb holds only the in-frame ones, with some missing. The table has some 100,000 clones, about 68% seen once. Germline CDR1 reads SGHDN; CDR2 reads FVKESK. Unmatched junction bases numbered 5, after V lost 3 bases and J lost 8 bases. There are 15 residues in the CDR3. This clone was counted a few times. Antigen: not known. V and J are TRBV14 and TRBJ1-4; 11 bases are shared with TRBD1. The sequenced sample was PBMCs. The TCR was taken from a male donor in good health and CMV-seropositive. CDR3 protein: CASSHGQGAGEKLFF. CDR3 DNA sequence: TGTGCCAGCAGCCACGGACAGGGGGCCGGGGAAAAACTGTTTTTT.